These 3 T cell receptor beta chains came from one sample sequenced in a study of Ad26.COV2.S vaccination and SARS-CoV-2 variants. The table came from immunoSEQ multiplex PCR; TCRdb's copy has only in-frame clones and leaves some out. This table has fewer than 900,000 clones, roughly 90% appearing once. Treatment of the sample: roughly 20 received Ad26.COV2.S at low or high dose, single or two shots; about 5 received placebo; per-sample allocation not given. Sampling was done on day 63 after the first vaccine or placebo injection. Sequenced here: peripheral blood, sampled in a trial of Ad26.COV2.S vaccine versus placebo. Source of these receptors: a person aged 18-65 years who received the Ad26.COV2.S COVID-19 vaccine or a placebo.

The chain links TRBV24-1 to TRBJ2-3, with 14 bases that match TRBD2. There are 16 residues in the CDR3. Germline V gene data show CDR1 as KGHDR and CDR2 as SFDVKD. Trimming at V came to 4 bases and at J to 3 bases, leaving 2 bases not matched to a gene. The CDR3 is CATSEGTSGGTDTQYF. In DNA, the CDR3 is TGTGCCACCAGTGAGGGGACTAGCGGGGGAACAGATACGCAGTATTTT.

The DNA for the CDR3 is TGTGCCACCAGCAGAGACAATGAGCAGTTCTTC. This gives the protein CATSRDNEQFF. The chain has TRBV15 and TRBJ2-1, with unresolved D. CDR3 size: 11 residues. Germline V gene sequence: CDR1 LNHNV, CDR2 YYDKDF (reference sequence). The ends were cut back, 0 bases at V and 6 bases at J, with 0 bases in the middle.

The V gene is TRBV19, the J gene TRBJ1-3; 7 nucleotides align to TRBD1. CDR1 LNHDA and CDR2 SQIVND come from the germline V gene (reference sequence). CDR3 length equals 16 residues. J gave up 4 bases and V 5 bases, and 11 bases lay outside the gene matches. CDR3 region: CASSVPGGERGNTIYF. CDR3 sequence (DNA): TGTGCCAGTAGTGTACCAGGGGGAGAAAGAGGAAACACCATATATTTT.